A selection of T cell receptor beta chains follows, all from one sample in a study of human CD8 memory T cell subsets. TCRdb re-called the 5' RACE reads and catalogs CDR3 proteins one per entry, DNA excluded. This sample's table has 4,000 or so distinct CDR3 sequences. Sequenced input: CD8+ effector memory T cells (TEM) sorted from PBMCs. The receptor set was obtained from a human donor in good health. CDR3s include the opening cysteine and the closing phenylalanine or tryptophan. Expanded clones are given a class, and other clones once, few, many or no size at all.

v_call: TRBV16
j_call: TRBJ2-1
clone_size: -
cdr3_length: 15
cdr3_aa: CASSQIHGDPNEQFF

v_call: TRBV3-1
j_call: TRBJ2-2
clone_size: -
cdr3_length: 13
cdr3_aa: CASSQARSRELFF

v_call: TRBV20-1
j_call: TRBJ1-3
clone_size: large
cdr3_length: 13
cdr3_aa: CSARAGAGNTIYF

v_call: TRBV12-3/TRBV12-4
j_call: TRBJ2-1
clone_size: medium-sized
cdr3_length: 16
cdr3_aa: CASSNSGGHSYNEQFF

v_call: TRBV5-5
j_call: TRBJ2-1
clone_size: -
cdr3_length: 13
cdr3_aa: CASSLVGWGNPFF

v_call: TRBV20-1
j_call: TRBJ1-3
clone_size: -
cdr3_length: 15
cdr3_aa: CSARGDREPGNTIYF

v_call: TRBV20-1
j_call: TRBJ1-1
clone_size: medium-sized
cdr3_length: 15
cdr3_aa: CSAPRSDRGSTEAFF

v_call: TRBV20-1
j_call: TRBJ2-1
clone_size: -
cdr3_length: 12
cdr3_aa: CSANLRGDEQFF

v_call: TRBV6-1
j_call: TRBJ2-2
clone_size: -
cdr3_length: 15
cdr3_aa: CASSLLAGDTGELFF

v_call: TRBV12-3/TRBV12-4
j_call: TRBJ1-3
clone_size: -
cdr3_length: 14
cdr3_aa: CASSPTDSGNTIYF

v_call: TRBV20-1
j_call: TRBJ2-1
clone_size: -
cdr3_length: 15
cdr3_aa: CSAPQTPNFYNEQFF

v_call: TRBV20-1
j_call: TRBJ1-5
clone_size: -
cdr3_length: 15
cdr3_aa: CSARDSGTENQPQHF

v_call: TRBV10-2
j_call: TRBJ2-2
clone_size: -
cdr3_length: 18
cdr3_aa: CASSGPRGSSYLTGELFF

v_call: TRBV4-1
j_call: TRBJ2-7
clone_size: medium-sized
cdr3_length: 16
cdr3_aa: CASSLSRDSPLGEQYF

v_call: TRBV30
j_call: TRBJ2-3
clone_size: -
cdr3_length: 13
cdr3_aa: CAWITVYTDTQYF

v_call: TRBV15
j_call: TRBJ2-3
clone_size: -
cdr3_length: 14
cdr3_aa: CATSRGRESDTQYF

v_call: TRBV28
j_call: TRBJ1-3
clone_size: medium-sized
cdr3_length: 14
cdr3_aa: CASTFGGARNTIYF

v_call: TRBV6-1
j_call: TRBJ2-1
clone_size: -
cdr3_length: 15
cdr3_aa: CASSEGVGEADEQFF

v_call: TRBV5-8
j_call: TRBJ1-5
clone_size: -
cdr3_length: 15
cdr3_aa: CASSFQGYSNQPQHF

v_call: TRBV20-1
j_call: TRBJ2-3
clone_size: -
cdr3_length: 17
cdr3_aa: CSARDTEGQPITDTQYF

v_call: TRBV20-1
j_call: TRBJ2-1
clone_size: -
cdr3_length: 15
cdr3_aa: CSANLAGGPTNEQFF

v_call: TRBV25-1
j_call: TRBJ2-2
clone_size: -
cdr3_length: 11
cdr3_aa: CASRGAGELFF

v_call: TRBV4-2
j_call: TRBJ2-1
clone_size: -
cdr3_length: 15
cdr3_aa: CASSQRSENYNEQFF